This T cell receptor beta chain is drawn from a study of technical replicates of blood from a handful of donors. Sequencing was performed with immunoSEQ multiplex PCR; in TCRdb, only in-frame clones are kept and a portion is missing. The top ten hold approximately 0.27% of the sample, which has tens of thousands of clones, about 93% seen once. This TCR derives from a human donor in good health. The sequenced sample consisted of T cells isolated from PBMCs.

CDR3 in amino acids: CASSEKGQGASEQYF. The CDR3, as DNA: TGTGCCAGCAGTGAAAAGGGACAGGGGGCTTCCGAGCAGTACTTC. V is TRBV6-1 and J is TRBJ2-7, with 12 bases lining up with TRBD1. This CDR3 is 15 amino acids long. CDR1 and CDR2 (germline): MNHNS, SASEGT. V was pared by 2 bases and J by 6 bases, with 5 bases of the junction left unmatched.